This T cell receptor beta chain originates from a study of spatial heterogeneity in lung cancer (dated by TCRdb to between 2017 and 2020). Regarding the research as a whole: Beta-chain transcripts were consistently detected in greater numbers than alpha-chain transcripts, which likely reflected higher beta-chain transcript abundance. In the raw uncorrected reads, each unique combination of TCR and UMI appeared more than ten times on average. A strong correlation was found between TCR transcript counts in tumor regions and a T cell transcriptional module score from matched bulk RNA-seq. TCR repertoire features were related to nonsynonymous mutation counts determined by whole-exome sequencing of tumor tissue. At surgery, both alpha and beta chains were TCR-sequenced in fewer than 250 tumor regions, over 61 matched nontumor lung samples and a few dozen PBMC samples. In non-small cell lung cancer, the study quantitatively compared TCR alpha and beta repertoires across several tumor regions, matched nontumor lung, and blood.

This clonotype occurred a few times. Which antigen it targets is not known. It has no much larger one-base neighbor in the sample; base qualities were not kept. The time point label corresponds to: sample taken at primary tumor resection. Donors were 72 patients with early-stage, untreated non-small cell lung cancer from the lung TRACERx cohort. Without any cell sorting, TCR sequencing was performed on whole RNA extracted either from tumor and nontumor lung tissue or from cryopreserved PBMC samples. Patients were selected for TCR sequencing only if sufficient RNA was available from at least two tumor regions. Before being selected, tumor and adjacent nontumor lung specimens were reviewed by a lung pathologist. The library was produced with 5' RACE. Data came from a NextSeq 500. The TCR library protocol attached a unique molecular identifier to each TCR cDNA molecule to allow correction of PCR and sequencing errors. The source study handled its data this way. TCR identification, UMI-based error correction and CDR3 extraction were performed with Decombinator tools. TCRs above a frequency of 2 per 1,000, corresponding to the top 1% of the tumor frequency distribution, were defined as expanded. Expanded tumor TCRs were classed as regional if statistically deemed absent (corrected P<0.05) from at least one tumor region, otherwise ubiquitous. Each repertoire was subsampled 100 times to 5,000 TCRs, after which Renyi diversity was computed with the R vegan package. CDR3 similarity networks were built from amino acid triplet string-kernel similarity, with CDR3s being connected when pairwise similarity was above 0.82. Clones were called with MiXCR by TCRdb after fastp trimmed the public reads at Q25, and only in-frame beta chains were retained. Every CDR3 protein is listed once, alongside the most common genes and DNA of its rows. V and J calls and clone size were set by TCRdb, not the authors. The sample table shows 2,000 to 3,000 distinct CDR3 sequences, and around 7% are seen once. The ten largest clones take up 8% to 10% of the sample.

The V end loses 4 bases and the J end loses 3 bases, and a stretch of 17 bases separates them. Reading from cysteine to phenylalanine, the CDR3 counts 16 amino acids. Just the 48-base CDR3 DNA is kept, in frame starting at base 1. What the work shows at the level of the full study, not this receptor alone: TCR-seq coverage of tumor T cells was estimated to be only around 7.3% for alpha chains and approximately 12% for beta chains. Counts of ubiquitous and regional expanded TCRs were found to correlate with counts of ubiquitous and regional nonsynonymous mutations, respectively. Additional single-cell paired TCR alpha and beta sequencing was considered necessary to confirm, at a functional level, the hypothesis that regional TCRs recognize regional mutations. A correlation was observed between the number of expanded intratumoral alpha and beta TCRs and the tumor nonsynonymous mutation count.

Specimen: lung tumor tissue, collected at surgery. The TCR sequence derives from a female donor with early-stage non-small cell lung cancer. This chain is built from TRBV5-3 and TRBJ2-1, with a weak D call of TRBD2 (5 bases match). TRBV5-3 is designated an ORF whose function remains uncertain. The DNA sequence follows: TGTGCCAGAAGCCTCAGGACGAGACGGGACTACAATGAGCAGTTCTTC. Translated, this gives CARSLRTRRDYNEQFF.